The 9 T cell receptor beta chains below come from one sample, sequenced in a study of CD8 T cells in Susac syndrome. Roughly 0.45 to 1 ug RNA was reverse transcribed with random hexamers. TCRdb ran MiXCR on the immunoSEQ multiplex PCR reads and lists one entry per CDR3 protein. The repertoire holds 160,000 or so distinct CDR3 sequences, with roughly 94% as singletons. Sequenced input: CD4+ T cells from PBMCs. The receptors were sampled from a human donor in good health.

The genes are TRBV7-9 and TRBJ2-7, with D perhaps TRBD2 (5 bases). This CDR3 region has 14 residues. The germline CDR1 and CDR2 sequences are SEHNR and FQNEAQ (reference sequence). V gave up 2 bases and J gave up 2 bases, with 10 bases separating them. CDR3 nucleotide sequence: TGTGCCAGCAGCTTAATGGCGGGTACCTACGAGCAGTACTTC. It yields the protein CASSLMAGTYEQYF.

CDR3 protein: CASSPTSGVANTGELFF. For the CDR3, the DNA is TGCGCCAGCAGCCCGACTAGCGGGGTTGCGAACACCGGGGAGCTGTTTTTT. The chain joins TRBV5-1 to TRBJ2-2; 11 bases map to TRBD2. Looked up from germline, CDR1 is SGHRS and CDR2 is YFSETQ. With V trimmed by 4 bases and J by 0 bases, 5 bases remained unmatched. This CDR3 contains 17 residues. The entire variable domain, with the rest obtained from reference TRBV5-1 and TRBJ2-2, is as follows: KAGVTQTPRYLIKTRGQQVTLSCSPISGHRSVSWYQQTPGQGLQFLFEYFSETQRNKGNFPGRFSGRQFSNSRSEMNVSTLELGDSALYLCASSPTSGVANTGELFFGEGSRLTVL.

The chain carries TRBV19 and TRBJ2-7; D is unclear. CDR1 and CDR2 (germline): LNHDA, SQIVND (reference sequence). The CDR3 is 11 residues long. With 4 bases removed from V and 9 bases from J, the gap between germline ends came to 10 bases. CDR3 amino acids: CASSTPQRQYF. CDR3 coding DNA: TGTGCCAGTAGTACCCCGCAGAGGCAGTACTTC.

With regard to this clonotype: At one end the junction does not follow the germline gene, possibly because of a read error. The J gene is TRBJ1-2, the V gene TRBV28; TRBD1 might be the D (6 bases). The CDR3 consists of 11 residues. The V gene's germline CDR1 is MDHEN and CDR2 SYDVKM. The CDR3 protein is CASSLTGHFLF. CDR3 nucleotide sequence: TGTGCCAGCAGTTTAACGGGACACTTCCTCTTC.

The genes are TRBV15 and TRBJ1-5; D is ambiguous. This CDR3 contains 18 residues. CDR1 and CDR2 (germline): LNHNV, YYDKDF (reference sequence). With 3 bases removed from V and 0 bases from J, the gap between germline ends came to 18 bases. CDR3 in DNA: TGTGCCACCAGCAGCGGTCGAACCTTAATTAATAGCAATCAGCCCCAGCATTTT. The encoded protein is CATSSGRTLINSNQPQHF.

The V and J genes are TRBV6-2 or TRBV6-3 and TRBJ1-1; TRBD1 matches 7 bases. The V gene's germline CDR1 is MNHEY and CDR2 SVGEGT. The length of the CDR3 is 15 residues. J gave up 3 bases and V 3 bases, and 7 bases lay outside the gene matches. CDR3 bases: TGTGCCAGCAGTTATTTGCAGGGGGTTTACACTGAAGCTTTCTTT. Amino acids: CASSYLQGVYTEAFF.

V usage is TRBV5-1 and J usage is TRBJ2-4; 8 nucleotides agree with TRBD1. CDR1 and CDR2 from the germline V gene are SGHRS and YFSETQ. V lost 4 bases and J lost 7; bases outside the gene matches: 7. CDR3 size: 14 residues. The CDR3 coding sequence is TGCGCCAGCAGCCCGGGACAGGCTACGAACATTCAGTACTTC. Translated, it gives CASSPGQATNIQYF. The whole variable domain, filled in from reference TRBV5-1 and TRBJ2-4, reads KAGVTQTPRYLIKTRGQQVTLSCSPISGHRSVSWYQQTPGQGLQFLFEYFSETQRNKGNFPGRFSGRQFSNSRSEMNVSTLELGDSALYLCASSPGQATNIQYFGAGTRLSVL.

CDR3 nucleotides: TGCGCCAGCAGCCGTGAGGGACTGGACAGGGGCTCCTACGAGCAGTACTTC. As protein: CASSREGLDRGSYEQYF. The rearrangement uses TRBV5-1 and TRBJ2-7; 9 bases fit TRBD1. The V and J ends lost 4 bases and 0 bases, in that order; junction bases with no gene match: 11. The CDR3 runs to 17 residues. Germline-derived CDR1 and CDR2 are SGHRS and YFSETQ.

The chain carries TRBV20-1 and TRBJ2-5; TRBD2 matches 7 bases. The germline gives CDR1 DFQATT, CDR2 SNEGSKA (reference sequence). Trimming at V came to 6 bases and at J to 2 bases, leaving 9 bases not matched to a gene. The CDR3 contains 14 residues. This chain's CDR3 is CSATVAGIQETQYF. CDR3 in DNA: TGCAGTGCGACAGTAGCGGGCATACAAGAGACCCAGTACTTC.